These 11 T cell receptor beta chains share one sample of origin, sequenced in a study of Ad26.COV2.S vaccination and SARS-CoV-2 variants. Treatment noted: over 15 received Ad26.COV2.S at low or high dose, single or two shots; several received placebo; per-sample allocation not given. Specimen acquisition occurred on day 63 following the initial vaccine or placebo injection. The assay was immunoSEQ multiplex PCR, and TCRdb's table has in-frame clones only and misses some. The sample shows approximately 360,000 clones, roughly 80% of them seen only once. This specimen consisted of peripheral blood, obtained in a trial of Ad26.COV2.S vaccine versus placebo. Receptors were obtained from a person between 18 and 59 years old who received the Ad26.COV2.S COVID-19 vaccine or a placebo.

There are many counts of this clone. J is TRBJ2-7 and V is TRBV6-5; TRBD2 matches 12 bases. The V gene's germline CDR1 is MNHEY and CDR2 SVGAGI. Unmatched junction bases numbered 6, after V lost 5 bases and J lost 4 bases. The length of the CDR3 is 15 residues. The CDR3 DNA reads TGTGCCAGCAGTACTACCGGGACTAGCGGGTACGAGCAGTACTTC. Encoded protein: CASSTTGTSGYEQYF.

V and J are TRBV7-2 and TRBJ2-1, with 8 bases aligning to TRBD2. Germline V gene data show CDR1 as SGHTA and CDR2 as FQGNSA. This CDR3 has 18 amino acids. V trimming: 3 bases; J trimming: 7 bases; junction bases outside the gene matches: 17. In DNA, the CDR3 is TGTGCCAGCAGCTTGAGTGTAGCGGGATCCTCTCGAGGGAATGAGCAGTTCTTC. Encoded protein: CASSLSVAGSSRGNEQFF.

This clone was seen only once. This rearrangement joins TRBV5-1 to TRBJ2-7, with D maybe TRBD2 (7 bases). V lost 2 bases to trimming and J lost 3 bases, with 18 bases between them. The CDR3 is 16 residues long. Per the germline V gene, CDR1 is SGHRS and CDR2 is YFSETQ. The CDR3 loop is CASSLFGGRLDYEQYF. The CDR3 nucleotides are TGCGCCAGCAGCTTATTCGGGGGGCGCTTGGACTACGAGCAGTACTTC.

This rearrangement joins TRBV6-5 to TRBJ2-7, with TRBD1 matching 8 bases. With V trimmed by 6 bases and J by 5 bases, 12 bases remained unmatched. The CDR3 is 15 residues long. Germline-derived CDR1 and CDR2 are MNHEY and SVGAGI. The CDR3 protein is CASRRRWTGSNEQYF. CDR3 nucleotides: TGTGCCAGCAGACGACGATGGACAGGGTCTAACGAGCAGTACTTC.

The V call is TRBV12-5, the J call TRBJ2-1, with a tentative D call TRBD2 (5 bases). The germline gives CDR1 LGHNT, CDR2 FRNRAP. V lost 5 bases and J lost 5, with 13 bases in between. The CDR3 is 14 residues long. CDR3 DNA: TGTGCTAGTGGTGGTCCGCGGGCGGACAATGAGCAGTTCTTC. It specifies CASGGPRADNEQFF.

V and J are TRBV5-1 and TRBJ2-4; TRBD1 matches 9 bases. CDR1 and CDR2 from the germline V gene are SGHRS and YFSETQ. This CDR3 is built from 14 residues. V dropped 0 bases and J dropped 6; count of bases not matched to a gene: 1. The CDR3 nucleotides are TGCGCCAGCAGCTTGGGGGGACAGGGAAACATTCAGTACTTC. Translated, it gives CASSLGGQGNIQYF.

CDR3 sequence: CASSPITTGTQYF. In DNA, the CDR3 is TGCGCCAGCAGCCCGATCACTACTGGCACGCAGTATTTT. The gene calls are TRBV4-1 and TRBJ2-3, with unresolved D. V lost 4 bases, J lost 9 bases, and 14 bases lay in between. CDR1 MGHRA and CDR2 YSYEKL come from the germline V gene. The CDR3 loop spans 13 amino acids.

This chain links TRBV27 with TRBJ1-4; D may be TRBD1 (6 bases). This CDR3 is built from 13 residues. Looked up from germline, CDR1 is MNHEY and CDR2 is SMNVEV (reference sequence). V shed 3 bases and J shed 10 bases, with 12 bases lying between them. The CDR3 sequence: CASSFNRAGKLFF. The DNA for the CDR3 is TGTGCCAGCAGTTTTAACAGGGCCGGAAAACTGTTTTTT.

The rearrangement uses TRBV19 and TRBJ1-5; TRBD1 matches at 7 bases. The V segment lost 3 bases and the J segment 2 bases; nucleotides outside the gene matches: 1. This CDR3 region has 14 residues. From germline, CDR1 is LNHDA and CDR2 SQIVND (reference sequence). The CDR3 sequence: CASSMQGGNQPQHF. In DNA form, the CDR3 reads TGTGCCAGTAGTATGCAGGGGGGCAATCAGCCCCAGCATTTT.

The chain joins TRBV21-1 to TRBJ2-5; the table assigns TRBD1, which was not confirmed against the DNA. TRBV21-1 is listed as a pseudogene. The CDR3 totals 17 residues. The CDR3 loop is CASSKEDGQYLQETQYF. CDR3 coding DNA: TGTGCCAGCAGCAAAGAGGATGGACAGTACCTCCAAGAGACCCAGTACTTC.

The chain carries TRBV5-5 and TRBJ2-7; D may correspond to TRBD1 or TRBD2 (5 bases each). The CDR3 runs 13 residues. Germline CDR1 reads SGHKS; CDR2 reads YYEKEE (reference sequence). Trimming pared 5 bases from V and 5 bases from J, leaving 14 bases between. This chain's CDR3 is CASRLSGRHEQYF. The DNA for the CDR3 is TGTGCCAGCAGACTTTCAGGGAGACACGAGCAGTACTTC.